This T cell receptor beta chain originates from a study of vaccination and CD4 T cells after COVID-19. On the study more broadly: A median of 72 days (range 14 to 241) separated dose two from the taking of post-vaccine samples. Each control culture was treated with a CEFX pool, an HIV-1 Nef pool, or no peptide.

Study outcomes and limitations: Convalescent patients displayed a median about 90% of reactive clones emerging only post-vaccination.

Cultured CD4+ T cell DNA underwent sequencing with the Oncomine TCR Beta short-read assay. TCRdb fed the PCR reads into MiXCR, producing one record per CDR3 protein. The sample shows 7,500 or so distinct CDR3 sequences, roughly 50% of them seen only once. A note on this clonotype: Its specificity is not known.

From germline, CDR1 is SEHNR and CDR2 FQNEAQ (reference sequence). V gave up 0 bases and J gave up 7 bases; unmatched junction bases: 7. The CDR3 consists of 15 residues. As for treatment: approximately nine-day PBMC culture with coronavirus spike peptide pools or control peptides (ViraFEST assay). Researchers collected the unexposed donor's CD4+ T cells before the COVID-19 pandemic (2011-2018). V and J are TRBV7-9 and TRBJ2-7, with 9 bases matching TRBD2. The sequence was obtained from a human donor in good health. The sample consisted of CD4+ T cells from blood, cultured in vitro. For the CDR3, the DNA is TGTGCCAGCAGCTTAGCGGGGCGGGAGGGCTGGGAGCAGTACTTC. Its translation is CASSLAGREGWEQYF.